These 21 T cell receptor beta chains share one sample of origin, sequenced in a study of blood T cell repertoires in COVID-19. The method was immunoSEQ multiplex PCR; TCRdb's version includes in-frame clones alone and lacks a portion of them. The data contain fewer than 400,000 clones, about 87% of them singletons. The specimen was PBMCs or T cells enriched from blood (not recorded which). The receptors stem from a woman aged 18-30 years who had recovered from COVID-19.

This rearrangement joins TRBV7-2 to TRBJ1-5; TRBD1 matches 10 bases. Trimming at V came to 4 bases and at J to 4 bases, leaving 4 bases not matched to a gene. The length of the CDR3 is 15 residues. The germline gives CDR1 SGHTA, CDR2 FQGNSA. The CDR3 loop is CASSSDRGWNQPQHF. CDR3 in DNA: TGTGCCAGCAGCTCGGACAGGGGGTGGAATCAGCCCCAGCATTTT. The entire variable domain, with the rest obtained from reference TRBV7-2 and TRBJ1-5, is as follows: GAGVSQSPSNKVTEKGKDVELRCDPISGHTALYWYRQSLGQGLEFLIYFQGNSAPDKSGLPSDRFSAERTGGSVSTLTIQRTQQEDSAVYLCASSSDRGWNQPQHFGDGTRLSIL.

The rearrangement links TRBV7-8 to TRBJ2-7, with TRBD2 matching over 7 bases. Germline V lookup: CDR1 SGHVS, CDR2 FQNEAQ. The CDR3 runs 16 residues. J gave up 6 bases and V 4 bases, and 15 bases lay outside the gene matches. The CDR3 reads CASSSYTRGGSLEQYF. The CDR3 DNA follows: TGTGCCAGCAGCTCTTACACTCGCGGGGGATCTCTCGAGCAGTACTTC.

CDR3 sequence (DNA): TGTGCCAGCAGCATGAACCGGGACAGGGTGTACAATGAGCAGTTCTTC. It translates to CASSMNRDRVYNEQFF. The chain uses TRBV9 and TRBJ2-1, with 9 bases lining up with TRBD1. This CDR3 has 16 residues. Per germline, CDR1 SGDLS and CDR2 YYNGEE. With 4 bases clipped from V and 4 bases from J, the junction kept 9 bases outside the gene matches.

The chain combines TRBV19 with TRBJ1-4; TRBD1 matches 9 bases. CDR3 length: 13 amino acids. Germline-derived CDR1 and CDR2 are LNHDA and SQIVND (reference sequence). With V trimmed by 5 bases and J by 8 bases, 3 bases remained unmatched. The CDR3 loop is CASSGDRDEKLFF. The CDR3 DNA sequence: TGTGCCAGTAGTGGGGACAGGGACGAAAAACTGTTTTTT. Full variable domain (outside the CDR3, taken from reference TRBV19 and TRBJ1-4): DGGITQSPKYLFRKEGQNVTLSCEQNLNHDAMYWYRQDPGQGLRLIYYSQIVNDFQKGDIAEGYSVSREKKESFPLTVTSAQKNPTAFYLCASSGDRDEKLFFGSGTQLSVL.

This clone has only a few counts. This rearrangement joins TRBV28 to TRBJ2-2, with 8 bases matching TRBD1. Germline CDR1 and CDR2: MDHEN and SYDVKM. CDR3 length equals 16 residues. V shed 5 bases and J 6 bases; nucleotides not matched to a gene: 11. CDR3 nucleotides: TGTGCCAGCAGTCCCCTCCAGGGGGCCTGGCCCGGGGAGCTGTTTTTT. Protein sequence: CASSPLQGAWPGELFF.

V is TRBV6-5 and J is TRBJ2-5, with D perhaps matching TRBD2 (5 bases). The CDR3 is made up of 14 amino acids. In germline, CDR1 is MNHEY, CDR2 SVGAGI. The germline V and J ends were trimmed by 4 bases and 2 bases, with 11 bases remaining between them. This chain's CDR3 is CASSSTTTQETQYF. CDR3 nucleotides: TGTGCCAGCAGTTCCACGACTACACAAGAGACCCAGTACTTC.

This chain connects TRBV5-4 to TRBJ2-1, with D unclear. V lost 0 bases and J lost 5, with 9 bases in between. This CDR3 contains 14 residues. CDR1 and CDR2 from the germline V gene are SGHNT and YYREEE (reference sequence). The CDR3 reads CASSLGFLDNEQFF. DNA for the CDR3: TGTGCCAGCAGCTTGGGTTTCCTCGACAATGAGCAGTTCTTC.

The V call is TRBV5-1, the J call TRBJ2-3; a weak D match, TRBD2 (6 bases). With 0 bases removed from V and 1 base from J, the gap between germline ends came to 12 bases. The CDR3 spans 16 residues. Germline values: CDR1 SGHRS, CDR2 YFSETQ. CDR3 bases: TGCGCCAGCAGCTTGGCTGGGCCTAGCGGCACAGATACGCAGTATTTT. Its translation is CASSLAGPSGTDTQYF.

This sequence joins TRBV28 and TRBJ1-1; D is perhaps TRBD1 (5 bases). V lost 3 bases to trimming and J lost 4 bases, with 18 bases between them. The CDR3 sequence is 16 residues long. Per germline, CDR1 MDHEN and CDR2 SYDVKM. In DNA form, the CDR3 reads TGTGCCAGCAGTTTCTCAGGACATACCCCTAGCACTGAAGCTTTCTTT. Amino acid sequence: CASSFSGHTPSTEAFF. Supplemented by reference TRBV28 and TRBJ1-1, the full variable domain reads DVKVTQSSRYLVKRTGEKVFLECVQDMDHENMFWYRQDPGLGLRLIYFSYDVKMKEKGDIPEGYSVSREKKERFSLILESASTNQTSMYLCASSFSGHTPSTEAFFGQGTRLTVV.

CDR3 nucleotides: TGTGCCAGCCGGAGCGGGTACTCCTACAATGAGCAGTTCTTC. Amino acids: CASRSGYSYNEQFF. The chain recombines TRBV2 with TRBJ2-1; tentatively, D is TRBD2 (6 bases). Trimming removed 8 bases from V and 0 bases from J, with 11 bases in between. The CDR3 is made up of 14 amino acids. Germline CDR1 is SNHLY and CDR2 is FYNNEI.

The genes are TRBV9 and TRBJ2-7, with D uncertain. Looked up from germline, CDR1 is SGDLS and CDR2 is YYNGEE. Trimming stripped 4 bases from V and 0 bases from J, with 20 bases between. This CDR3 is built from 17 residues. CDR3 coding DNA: TGTGCCAGCAGCCCGACTCCGGGTGGGTCACACTCCTACGAGCAGTACTTC. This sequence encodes CASSPTPGGSHSYEQYF.

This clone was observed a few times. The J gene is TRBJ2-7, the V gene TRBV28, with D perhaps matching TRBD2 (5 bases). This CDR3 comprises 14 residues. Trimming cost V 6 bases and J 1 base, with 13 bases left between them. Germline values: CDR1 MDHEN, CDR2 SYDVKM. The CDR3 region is CASSSSRRSYEQYF. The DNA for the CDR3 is TGTGCCAGCAGCTCCAGTAGGAGGTCCTACGAGCAGTACTTC.

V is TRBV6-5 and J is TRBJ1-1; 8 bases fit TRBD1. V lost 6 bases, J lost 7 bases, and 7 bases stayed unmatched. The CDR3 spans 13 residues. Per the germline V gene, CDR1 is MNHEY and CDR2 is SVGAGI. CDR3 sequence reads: CASRIRGPGEAFF. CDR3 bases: TGTGCCAGCAGAATCAGGGGGCCTGGTGAAGCTTTCTTT.

The CDR3, as DNA: TGTGCCAGCAGTCAAAGGGGGGGGCTCGGAACTGAAGCTTTCTTT. Amino acids: CASSQRGGLGTEAFF. The chain combines TRBV25-1 with TRBJ1-1; D may be TRBD1 (6 bases). Germline CDR1 reads MGHDK; CDR2 reads SYGVNS. The ends were cut back, 5 bases at V and 5 bases at J, with 18 bases in the middle. This CDR3 spans 15 amino acids.

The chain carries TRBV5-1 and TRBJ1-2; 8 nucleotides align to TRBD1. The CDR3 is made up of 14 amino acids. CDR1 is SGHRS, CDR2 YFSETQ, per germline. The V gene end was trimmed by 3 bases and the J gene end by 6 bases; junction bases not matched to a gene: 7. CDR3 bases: TGCGCCAGCAGCTGGACAGGGCCCAGAGATGGCTACACCTTC. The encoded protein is CASSWTGPRDGYTF.

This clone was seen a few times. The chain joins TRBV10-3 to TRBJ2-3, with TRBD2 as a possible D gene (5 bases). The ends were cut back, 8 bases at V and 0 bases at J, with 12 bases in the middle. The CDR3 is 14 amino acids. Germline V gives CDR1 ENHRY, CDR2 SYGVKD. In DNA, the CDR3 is TGTGCCATCGGACTGACGGGGAGCACAGATACGCAGTATTTT. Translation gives CAIGLTGSTDTQYF.

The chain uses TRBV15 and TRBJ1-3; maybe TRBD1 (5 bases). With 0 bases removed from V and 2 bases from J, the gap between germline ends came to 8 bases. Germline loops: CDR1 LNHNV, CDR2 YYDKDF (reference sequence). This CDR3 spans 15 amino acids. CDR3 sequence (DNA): TGTGCCACCAGCAGAGATCTGGGGCCTGGAAACACCATATATTTT. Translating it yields CATSRDLGPGNTIYF.

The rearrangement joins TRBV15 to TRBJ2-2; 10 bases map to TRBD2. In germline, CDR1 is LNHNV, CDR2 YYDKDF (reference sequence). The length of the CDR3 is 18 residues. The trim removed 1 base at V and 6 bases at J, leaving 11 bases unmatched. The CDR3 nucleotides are TGTGCCACCAGCAGAGGACTAGCGGGCCCGCTGATCGCCGGGGAGCTGTTTTTT. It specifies CATSRGLAGPLIAGELFF.

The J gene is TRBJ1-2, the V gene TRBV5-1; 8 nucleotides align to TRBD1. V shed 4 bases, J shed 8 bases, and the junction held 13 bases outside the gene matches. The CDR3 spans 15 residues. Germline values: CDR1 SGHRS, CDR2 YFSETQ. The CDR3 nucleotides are TGCGCCAGCAGCCCCGGACAGGGTAGTAACTGGGGCTACACCTTC. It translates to CASSPGQGSNWGYTF.

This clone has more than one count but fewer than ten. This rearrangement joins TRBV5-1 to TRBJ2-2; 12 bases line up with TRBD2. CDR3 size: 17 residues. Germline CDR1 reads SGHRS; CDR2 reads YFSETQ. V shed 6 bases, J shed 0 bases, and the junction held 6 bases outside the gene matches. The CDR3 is CASTRRLAGANTGELFF. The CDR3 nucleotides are TGCGCCAGCACCAGGAGACTAGCGGGAGCGAACACCGGGGAGCTGTTTTTT. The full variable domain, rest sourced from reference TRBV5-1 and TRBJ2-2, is KAGVTQTPRYLIKTRGQQVTLSCSPISGHRSVSWYQQTPGQGLQFLFEYFSETQRNKGNFPGRFSGRQFSNSRSEMNVSTLELGDSALYLCASTRRLAGANTGELFFGEGSRLTVL.

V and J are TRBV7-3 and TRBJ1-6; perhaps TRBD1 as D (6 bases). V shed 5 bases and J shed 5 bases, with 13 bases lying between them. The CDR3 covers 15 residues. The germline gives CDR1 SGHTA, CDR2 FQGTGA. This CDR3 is CASSQRTADNSPLHF. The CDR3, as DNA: TGTGCCAGCAGCCAACGGACAGCCGATAATTCACCCCTCCACTTT.